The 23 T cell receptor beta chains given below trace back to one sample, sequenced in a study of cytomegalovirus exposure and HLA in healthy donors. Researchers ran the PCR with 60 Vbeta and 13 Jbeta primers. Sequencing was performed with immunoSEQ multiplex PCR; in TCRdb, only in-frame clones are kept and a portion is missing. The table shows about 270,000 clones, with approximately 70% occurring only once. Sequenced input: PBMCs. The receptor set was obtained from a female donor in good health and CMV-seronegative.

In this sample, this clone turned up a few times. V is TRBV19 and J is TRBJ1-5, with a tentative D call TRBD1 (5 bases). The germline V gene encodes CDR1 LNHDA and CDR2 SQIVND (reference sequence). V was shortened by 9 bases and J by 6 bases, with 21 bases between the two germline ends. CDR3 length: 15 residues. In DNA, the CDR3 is TGTGCCAGCAGGGACTTGCTGCAACCCGGTCAGCCCCAGCATTTT. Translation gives CASRDLLQPGQPQHF.

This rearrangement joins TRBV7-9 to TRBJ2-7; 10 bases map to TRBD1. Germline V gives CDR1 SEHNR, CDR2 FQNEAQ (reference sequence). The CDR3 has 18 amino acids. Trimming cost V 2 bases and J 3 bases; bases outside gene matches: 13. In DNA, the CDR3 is TGTGCCAGCAGCTTACGCCGATCCGGACAGGGGGACCGCTACGAGCAGTACTTC. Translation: CASSLRRSGQGDRYEQYF.

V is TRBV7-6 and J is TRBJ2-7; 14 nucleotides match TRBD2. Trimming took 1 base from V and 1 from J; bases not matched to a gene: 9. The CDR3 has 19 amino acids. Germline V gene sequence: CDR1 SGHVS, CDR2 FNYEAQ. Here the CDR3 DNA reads TGTGCCAGCAGCTTAGGGAACCCGGGACTAGCGGGAGTTTCCTACGAGCAGTACTTC. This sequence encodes CASSLGNPGLAGVSYEQYF.

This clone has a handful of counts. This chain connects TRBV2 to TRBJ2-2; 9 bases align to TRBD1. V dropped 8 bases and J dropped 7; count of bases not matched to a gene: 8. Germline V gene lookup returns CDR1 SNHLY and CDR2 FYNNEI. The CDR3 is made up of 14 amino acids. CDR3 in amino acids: CASRPGTGNGELFF. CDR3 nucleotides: TGTGCCAGCCGACCCGGGACAGGGAACGGGGAGCTGTTTTTT.

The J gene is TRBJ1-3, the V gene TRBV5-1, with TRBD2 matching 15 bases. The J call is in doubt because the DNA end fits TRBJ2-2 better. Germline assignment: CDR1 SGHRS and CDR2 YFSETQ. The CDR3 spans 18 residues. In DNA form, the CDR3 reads TGCGCCAGCAGTCGGACTAGCGGGAGGGCCCCGAACACCGGGGAGCTGTTTTTT. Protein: CASSRTSGRAPNTGELFF.

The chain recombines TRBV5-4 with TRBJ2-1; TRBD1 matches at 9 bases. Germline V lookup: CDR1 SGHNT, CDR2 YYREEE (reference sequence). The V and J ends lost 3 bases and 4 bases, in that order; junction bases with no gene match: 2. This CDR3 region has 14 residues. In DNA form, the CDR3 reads TGTGCCAGCAGCTGGGGACAGGGATACAATGAGCAGTTCTTC. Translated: CASSWGQGYNEQFF.

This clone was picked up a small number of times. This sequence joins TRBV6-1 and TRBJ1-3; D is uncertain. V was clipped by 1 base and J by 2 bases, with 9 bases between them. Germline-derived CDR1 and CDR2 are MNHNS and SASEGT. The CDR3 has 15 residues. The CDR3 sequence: CASSEVSGAGNTIYF. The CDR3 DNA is TGTGCCAGCAGTGAAGTGTCGGGAGCTGGAAACACCATATATTTT.

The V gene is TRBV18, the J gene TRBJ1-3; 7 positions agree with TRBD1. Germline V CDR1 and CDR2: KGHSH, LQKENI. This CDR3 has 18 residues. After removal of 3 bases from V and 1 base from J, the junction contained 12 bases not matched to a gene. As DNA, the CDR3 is TGTGCCAGCTCACCGAGGGTCGGACAGGACAGTTCTGGAAACACCATATATTTT. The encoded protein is CASSPRVGQDSSGNTIYF.

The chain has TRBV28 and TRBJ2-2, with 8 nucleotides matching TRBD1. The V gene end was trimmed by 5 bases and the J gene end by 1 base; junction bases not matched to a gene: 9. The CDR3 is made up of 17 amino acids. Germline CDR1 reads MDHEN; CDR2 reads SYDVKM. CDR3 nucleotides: TGTGCCAGCAGTGAGCACAGGACAGGGCTGAACACCGGGGAGCTGTTTTTT. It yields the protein CASSEHRTGLNTGELFF.

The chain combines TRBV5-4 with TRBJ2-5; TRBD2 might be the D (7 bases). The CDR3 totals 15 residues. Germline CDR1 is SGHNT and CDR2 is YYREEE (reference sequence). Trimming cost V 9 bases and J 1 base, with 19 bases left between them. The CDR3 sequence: CATKGGAGSQETQYF. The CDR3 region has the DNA TGTGCCACGAAAGGGGGAGCGGGATCCCAAGAGACCCAGTACTTC.

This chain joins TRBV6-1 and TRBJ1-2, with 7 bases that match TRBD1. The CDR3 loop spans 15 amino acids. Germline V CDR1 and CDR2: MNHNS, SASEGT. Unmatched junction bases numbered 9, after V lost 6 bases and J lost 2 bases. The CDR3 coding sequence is TGTGCCAGCAGCGAACAGGGGACGTTAAACTATGGCTACACCTTC. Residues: CASSEQGTLNYGYTF.

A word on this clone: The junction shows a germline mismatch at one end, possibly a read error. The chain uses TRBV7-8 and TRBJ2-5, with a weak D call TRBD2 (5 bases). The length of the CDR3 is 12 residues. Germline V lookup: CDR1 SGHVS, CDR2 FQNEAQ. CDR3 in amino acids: CASSSLGEIQYF. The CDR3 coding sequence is TGTGCCAGCAGCTCCCTCGGGGAGATCCAGTACTTC.

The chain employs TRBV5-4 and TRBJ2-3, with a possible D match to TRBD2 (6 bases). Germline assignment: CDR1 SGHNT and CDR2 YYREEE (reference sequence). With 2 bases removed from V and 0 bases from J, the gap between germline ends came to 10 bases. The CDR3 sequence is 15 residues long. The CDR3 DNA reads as TGTGCCAGCAGCTTCCAAGCGGGTAGCACAGATACGCAGTATTTT. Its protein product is CASSFQAGSTDTQYF.

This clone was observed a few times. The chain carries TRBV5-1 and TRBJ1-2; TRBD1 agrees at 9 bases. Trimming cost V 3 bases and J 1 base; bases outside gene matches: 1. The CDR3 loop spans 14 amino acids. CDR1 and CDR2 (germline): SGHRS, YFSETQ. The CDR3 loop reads CASSSDRGNYGYTF. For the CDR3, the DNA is TGCGCCAGCAGCTCGGACAGGGGTAACTATGGCTACACCTTC.

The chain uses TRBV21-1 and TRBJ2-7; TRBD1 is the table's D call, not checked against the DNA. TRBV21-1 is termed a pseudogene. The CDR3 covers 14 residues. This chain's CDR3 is CASTEVGGSYEQYF. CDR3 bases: TGTGCCAGCACGGAGGTAGGGGGCTCCTACGAGCAGTACTTC.

CDR3 DNA sequence: TGTGCCAGCAGTTTAGCGGGAGGTGCCTACAATGAGCAGTTCTTC. The encoded protein is CASSLAGGAYNEQFF. The gene calls are TRBV2 and TRBJ2-1; 10 bases fit TRBD2. The CDR3 runs 15 residues. Trimming removed 5 bases from V and 2 bases from J; junction bases left unmatched: 3. Germline CDR1 and CDR2: SNHLY and FYNNEI.

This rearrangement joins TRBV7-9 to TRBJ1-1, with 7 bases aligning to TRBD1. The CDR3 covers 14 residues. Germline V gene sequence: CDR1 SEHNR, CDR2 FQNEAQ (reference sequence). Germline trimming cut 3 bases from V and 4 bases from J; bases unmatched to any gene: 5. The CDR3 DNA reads TGTGCCAGCAGCTTCGACAGGGCGGGCACTGAAGCTTTCTTT. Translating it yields CASSFDRAGTEAFF.

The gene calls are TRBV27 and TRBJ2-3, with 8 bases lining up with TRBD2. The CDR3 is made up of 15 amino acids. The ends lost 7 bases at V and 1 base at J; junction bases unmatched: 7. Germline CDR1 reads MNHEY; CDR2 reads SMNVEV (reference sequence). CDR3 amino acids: CASKERGRGTDTQYF. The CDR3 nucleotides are TGTGCCAGCAAGGAGCGGGGGCGCGGCACAGATACGCAGTATTTT.

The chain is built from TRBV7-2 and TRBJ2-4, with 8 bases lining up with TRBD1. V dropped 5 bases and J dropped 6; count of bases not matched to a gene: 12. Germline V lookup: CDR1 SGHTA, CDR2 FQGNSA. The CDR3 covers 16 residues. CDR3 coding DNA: TGTGCCAGCAGCCTCACCAGGGGGCGATCGGGAAACATTCAGTACTTC. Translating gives CASSLTRGRSGNIQYF.

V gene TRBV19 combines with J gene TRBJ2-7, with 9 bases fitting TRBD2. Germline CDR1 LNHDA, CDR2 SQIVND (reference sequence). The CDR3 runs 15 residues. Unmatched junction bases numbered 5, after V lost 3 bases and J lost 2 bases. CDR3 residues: CASSIGLAGPYEQYF. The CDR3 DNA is TGTGCCAGTAGTATCGGTCTAGCGGGACCCTACGAGCAGTACTTC.

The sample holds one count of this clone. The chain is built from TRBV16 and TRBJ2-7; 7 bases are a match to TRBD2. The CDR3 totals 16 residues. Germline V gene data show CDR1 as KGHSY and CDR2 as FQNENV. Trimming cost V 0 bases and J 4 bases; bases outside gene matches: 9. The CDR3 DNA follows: TGTGCCAGCAGCCAATCGGCGGGAGCTGATGATTACGAGCAGTACTTC. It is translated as CASSQSAGADDYEQYF.

The CDR3 reads CASLGRGRGTGELFF. CDR3 DNA sequence: TGTGCCAGCCTTGGAAGGGGGCGAGGTACCGGGGAGCTGTTTTTT. The chain combines TRBV6-5 with TRBJ2-2; 7 bases match TRBD1. The germline CDR1 and CDR2 sequences are MNHEY and SVGAGI. The CDR3 runs 15 residues. V lost 8 bases and J lost 5; bases outside the gene matches: 11.

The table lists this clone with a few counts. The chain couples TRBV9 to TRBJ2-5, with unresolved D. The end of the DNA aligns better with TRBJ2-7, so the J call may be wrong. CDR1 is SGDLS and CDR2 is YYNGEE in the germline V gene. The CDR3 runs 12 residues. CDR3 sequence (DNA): TGTGCCAGCAGCCCCGGAGACCACGAGCAGTACTTC. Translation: CASSPGDHEQYF.